This T cell receptor beta chain was captured by sequencing in a study of blood T cell repertoires in COVID-19. Germline V lookup: CDR1 SEHNR, CDR2 FQNEAQ (reference sequence). V gave up 3 bases and J gave up 8 bases; unmatched junction bases: 13. CDR3 size: 16 residues. The protocol was immunoSEQ multiplex PCR, while the TCRdb copy is restricted to in-frame clones and leaves out a portion. The top ten hold 2.1% of the sample, which has 200,000 or so clones, about 88% seen once. The sequencing input was peripheral blood. This TCR derives from a man between 65 and 85 years old with active or convalescent COVID-19. V and J are TRBV7-9 and TRBJ2-1, with 7 bases that match TRBD2. CDR3 bases: TGTGCCAGCAGCTTTTACGCGGGAGCCAGAGGGGATGAGCAGTTCTTC. It encodes CASSFYAGARGDEQFF.